The 7 T cell receptor beta chains below come from one sample, sequenced in a study of regulatory and conventional T cells in RAG deficiency. Clones were sequenced by immunoSEQ multiplex PCR, and TCRdb holds only the in-frame ones, with some missing. The sample has about 46,000 clones; over 80% are singletons. Genomic DNA came from blood conventional CD4+ T cells gated CD25-low CD127-high. These data were likewise used in another study, on regulatory T cells. That paper adds: Amplification used 52 TRBV primers and 13 TRBJ primers.

Specimen: CD4+ effector T cells sorted from blood. These receptor sequences come from a human donor in good health.

The V call is TRBV21-1, the J call TRBJ2-1; the table's D call of TRBD1 was not tested on the DNA. TRBV21-1 is noted as a pseudogene. The CDR3 covers 16 residues. CDR3 region: CASSSAEGDRTGEQFF. The CDR3 nucleotides are TGTGCCAGCAGCAGTGCAGAGGGGGACCGGACCGGTGAGCAGTTCTTC.

The chain carries TRBV7-9 and TRBJ2-3; D perhaps matches TRBD1 (6 bases). The CDR3 is 16 residues long. Germline CDR1 and CDR2: SEHNR and FQNEAQ (reference sequence). V lost 5 bases, J lost 1 base, and 16 bases lay in between. CDR3 sequence: CASSLDGGIGTDTQYF. In nucleotides, the CDR3 is TGTGCCAGCAGCCTCGATGGGGGCATTGGCACAGATACGCAGTATTTT.

This rearrangement joins TRBV29-1 to TRBJ1-1, with a possible D match to TRBD1 (6 bases). CDR1 and CDR2 from the germline V gene are SQVTM and ANQGSEA. The CDR3 totals 11 residues. V lost 6 bases and J lost 5, with 10 bases in between. This chain's CDR3 is CSVAQGTEAFF. In nucleotides, the CDR3 is TGCAGCGTCGCTCAGGGGACTGAAGCTTTCTTT.

The chain is built from TRBV18 and TRBJ2-5; D uncertain. The J call is doubtful: the DNA matches TRBJ2-7 better. CDR1 and CDR2 from the germline V gene are KGHSH and LQKENI. This CDR3 is 17 amino acids long. The CDR3 region has the DNA TGTGCCAGCTCACCCGGCGAGTTGTGGGAAAGAGGTCGCGAGCAGTACTTC. Translated, it gives CASSPGELWERGREQYF.

The genes are TRBV9 and TRBJ1-1, with D possibly TRBD1 on 5 matching bases. Germline V gives CDR1 SGDLS, CDR2 YYNGEE. The length of the CDR3 is 14 residues. Trimming removed 2 bases at V and 3 bases at J, with 11 bases between. CDR3 region: CASSVAPGDTEAFF. Here the CDR3 DNA reads TGTGCCAGCAGCGTTGCCCCGGGGGACACTGAAGCTTTCTTT.

V usage is TRBV27 and J usage is TRBJ2-1, with 12 bases matching TRBD1. V lost 6 bases, J lost 8 bases, and 14 bases stayed unmatched. The CDR3 has 17 amino acids. Germline V CDR1 and CDR2: MNHEY, SMNVEV (reference sequence). CDR3 nucleotides: TGTGCCAGCAGCCCAATAAGGGGACAGGGGGCGAGGGATGAGCAGTTCTTC. Protein product: CASSPIRGQGARDEQFF.

The chain uses TRBV28 and TRBJ1-2; D is ambiguous. Looked up from germline, CDR1 is MDHEN and CDR2 is SYDVKM. This CDR3 is built from 13 residues. V was cut by 5 bases and J by 3 bases, with 10 bases left in between. The CDR3 DNA is TGTGCCAGCAGTCCAGAGGGTTACTATGGCTACACCTTC. Amino acid sequence: CASSPEGYYGYTF.